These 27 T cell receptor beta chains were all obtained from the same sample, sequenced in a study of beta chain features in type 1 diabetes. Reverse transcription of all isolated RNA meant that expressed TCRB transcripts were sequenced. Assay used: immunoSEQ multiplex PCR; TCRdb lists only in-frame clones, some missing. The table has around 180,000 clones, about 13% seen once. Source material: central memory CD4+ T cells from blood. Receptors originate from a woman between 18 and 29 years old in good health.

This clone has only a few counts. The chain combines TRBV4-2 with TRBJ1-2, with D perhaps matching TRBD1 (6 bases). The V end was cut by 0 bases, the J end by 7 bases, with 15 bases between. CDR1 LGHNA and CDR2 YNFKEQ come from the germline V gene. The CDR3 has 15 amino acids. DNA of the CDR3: TGTGCCAGCAGCCAAGACTCGGGCAGGGGTGGTGGCTACACCTTC. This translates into CASSQDSGRGGGYTF.

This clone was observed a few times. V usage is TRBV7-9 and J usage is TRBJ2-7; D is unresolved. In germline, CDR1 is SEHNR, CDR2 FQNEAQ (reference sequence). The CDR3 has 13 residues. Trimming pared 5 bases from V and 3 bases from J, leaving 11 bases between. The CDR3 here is CASSRTEFYEQYF. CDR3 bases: TGTGCCAGCAGCCGCACAGAGTTCTACGAGCAGTACTTC.

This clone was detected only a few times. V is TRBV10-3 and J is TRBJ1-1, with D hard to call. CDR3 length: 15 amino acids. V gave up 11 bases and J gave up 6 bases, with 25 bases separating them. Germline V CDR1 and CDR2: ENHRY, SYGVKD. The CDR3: CASSGKGTLAAEAFF. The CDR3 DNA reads TGTGCCTCGTCCGGGAAGGGAACTCTCGCGGCTGAAGCTTTCTTT.

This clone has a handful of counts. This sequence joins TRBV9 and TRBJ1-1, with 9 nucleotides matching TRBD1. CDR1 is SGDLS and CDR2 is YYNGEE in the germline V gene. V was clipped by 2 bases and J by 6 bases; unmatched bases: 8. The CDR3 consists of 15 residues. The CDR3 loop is CASSVTGGIPAEAFF. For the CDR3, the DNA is TGTGCCAGCAGCGTGACAGGGGGGATACCCGCTGAAGCTTTCTTT.

The CDR3 sequence is CASLQVGSNQPQHF. The CDR3 bases are TGTGCCAGCCTCCAGGTCGGTAGCAATCAGCCCCAGCATTTT. The chain is built from TRBV2 and TRBJ1-5; no firm D call. The CDR3 runs to 14 residues. V lost 8 bases and J 0 bases, leaving 11 bases between the germline ends. The germline V gene has CDR1 SNHLY and CDR2 FYNNEI.

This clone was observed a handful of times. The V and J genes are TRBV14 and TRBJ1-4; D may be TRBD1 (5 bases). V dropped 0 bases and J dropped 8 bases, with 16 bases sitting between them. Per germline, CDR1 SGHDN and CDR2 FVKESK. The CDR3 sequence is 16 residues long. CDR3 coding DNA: TGTGCCAGCAGCCAAGATTCCGGCAGGGTCGGGGAAAAACTGTTTTTT. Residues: CASSQDSGRVGEKLFF. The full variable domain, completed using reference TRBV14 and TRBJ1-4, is EAGVTQFPSHSVIEKGQTVTLRCDPISGHDNLYWYRRVMGKEIKFLLHFVKESKQDESGMPNNRFLAERTGGTYSTLKVQPAELEDSGVYFCASSQDSGRVGEKLFFGSGTQLSVL.

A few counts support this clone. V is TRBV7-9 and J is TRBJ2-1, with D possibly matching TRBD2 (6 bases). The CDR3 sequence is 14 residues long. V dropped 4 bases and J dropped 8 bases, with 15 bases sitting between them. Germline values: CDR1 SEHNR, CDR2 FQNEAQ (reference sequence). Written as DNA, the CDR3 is TGTGCCAGCAGCTGGAGAACAGGAGGGTATGAGCAGTTCTTC. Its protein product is CASSWRTGGYEQFF.

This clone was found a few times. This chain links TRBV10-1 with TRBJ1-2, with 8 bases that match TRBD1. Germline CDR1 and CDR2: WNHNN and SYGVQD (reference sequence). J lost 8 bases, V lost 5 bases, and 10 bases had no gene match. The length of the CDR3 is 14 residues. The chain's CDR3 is CASSPGTGSEGYTF. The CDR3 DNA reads TGCGCCAGCAGTCCCGGGACAGGATCGGAGGGCTACACCTTC.

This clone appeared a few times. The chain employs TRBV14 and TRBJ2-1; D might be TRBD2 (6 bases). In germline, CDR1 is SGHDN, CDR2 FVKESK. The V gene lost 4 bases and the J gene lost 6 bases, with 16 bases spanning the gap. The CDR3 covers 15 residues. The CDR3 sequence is CASSPLAGLINEQFF. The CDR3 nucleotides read TGTGCCAGCAGCCCCCTTGCGGGATTGATCAATGAGCAGTTCTTC.

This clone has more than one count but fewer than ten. The CDR3 coding sequence is TGTGCCAGCAGCCCATGGACTAGCGGGATGAACGAGCAGTACTTC. It translates to CASSPWTSGMNEQYF. The rearrangement joins TRBV4-2 to TRBJ2-7; 12 bases agree with TRBD2. Trimming cost V 4 bases and J 5 bases; bases outside gene matches: 6. The CDR3 length is 15 residues. Germline V gene sequence: CDR1 LGHNA, CDR2 YNFKEQ.

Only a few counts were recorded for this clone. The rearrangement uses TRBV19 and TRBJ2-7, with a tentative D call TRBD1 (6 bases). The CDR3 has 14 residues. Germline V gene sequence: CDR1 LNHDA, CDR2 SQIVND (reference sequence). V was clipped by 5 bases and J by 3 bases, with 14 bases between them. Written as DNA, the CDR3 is TGTGCCAGTAGTCCCTTGGACAGTTACTACGAGCAGTACTTC. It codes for CASSPLDSYYEQYF. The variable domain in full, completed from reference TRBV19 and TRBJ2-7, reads DGGITQSPKYLFRKEGQNVTLSCEQNLNHDAMYWYRQDPGQGLRLIYYSQIVNDFQKGDIAEGYSVSREKKESFPLTVTSAQKNPTAFYLCASSPLDSYYEQYFGPGTRLTVT.

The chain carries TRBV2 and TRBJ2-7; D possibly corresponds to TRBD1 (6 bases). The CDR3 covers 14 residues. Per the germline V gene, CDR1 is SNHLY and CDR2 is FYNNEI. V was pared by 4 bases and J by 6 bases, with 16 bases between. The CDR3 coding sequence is TGTGCCAGCAGTGCTGAAATCGGACAGACCGAGCAGTACTTC. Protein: CASSAEIGQTEQYF. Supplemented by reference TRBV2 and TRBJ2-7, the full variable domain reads EPEVTQTPSHQVTQMGQEVILRCVPISNHLYFYWYRQILGQKVEFLVSFYNNEISEKSEIFDDQFSVERPDGSNFTLKIRSTKLEDSAMYFCASSAEIGQTEQYFGPGTRLTVT.

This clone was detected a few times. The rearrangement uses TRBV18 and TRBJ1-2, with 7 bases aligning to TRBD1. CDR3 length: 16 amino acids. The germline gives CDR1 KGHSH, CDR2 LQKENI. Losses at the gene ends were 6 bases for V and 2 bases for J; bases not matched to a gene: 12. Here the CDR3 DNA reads TGTGCCAGCTCCCAAGGGGGCGGTGGGCGAAACTATGGCTACACCTTC. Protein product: CASSQGGGGRNYGYTF. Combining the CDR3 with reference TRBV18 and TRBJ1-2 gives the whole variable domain NAGVMQNPRHLVRRRGQEARLRCSPMKGHSHVYWYRQLPEEGLKFMVYLQKENIIDESGMPKERFSAEFPKEGPSILRIQQVVRGDSAAYFCASSQGGGGRNYGYTFGSGTRLTVV.

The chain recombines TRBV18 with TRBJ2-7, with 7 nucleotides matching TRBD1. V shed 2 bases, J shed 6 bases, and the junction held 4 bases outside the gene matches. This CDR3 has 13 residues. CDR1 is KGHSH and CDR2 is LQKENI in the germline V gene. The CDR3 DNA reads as TGTGCCAGCTCACCAGACAGGGTTCCCGAGCAGTACTTC. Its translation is CASSPDRVPEQYF.

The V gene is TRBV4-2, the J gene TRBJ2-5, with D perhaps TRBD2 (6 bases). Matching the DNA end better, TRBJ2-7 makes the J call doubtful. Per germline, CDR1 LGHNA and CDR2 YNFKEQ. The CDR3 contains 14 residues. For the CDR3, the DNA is TGTGCCAGCAGCCCCGGAGGGTACCTCTACGAGCAGTACTTC. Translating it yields CASSPGGYLYEQYF.

CDR3 nucleotides: TGTGCCAGTAGTCCCCGGGGGGCGGCCGAGACCCAGTACTTC. This sequence encodes CASSPRGAAETQYF. V usage is TRBV19 and J usage is TRBJ2-5; possible D gene TRBD2, 7 bases. The CDR3 is 14 amino acids. Per the germline V gene, CDR1 is LNHDA and CDR2 is SQIVND (reference sequence). Trimming stripped 5 bases from V and 5 bases from J, with 15 bases between.

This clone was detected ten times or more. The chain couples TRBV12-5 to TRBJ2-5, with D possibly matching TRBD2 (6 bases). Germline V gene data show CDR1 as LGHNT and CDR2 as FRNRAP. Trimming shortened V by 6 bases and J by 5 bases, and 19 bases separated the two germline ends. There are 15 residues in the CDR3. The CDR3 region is CASGLGGYIGETQYF. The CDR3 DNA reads TGTGCTAGTGGCCTGGGGGGTTACATCGGGGAGACCCAGTACTTC.

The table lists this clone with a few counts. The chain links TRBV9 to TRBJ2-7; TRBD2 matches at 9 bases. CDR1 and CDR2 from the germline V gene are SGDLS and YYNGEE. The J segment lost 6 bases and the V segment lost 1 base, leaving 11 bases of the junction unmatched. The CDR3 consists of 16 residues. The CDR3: CASSVTSAGGYSEQYF. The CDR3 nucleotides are TGTGCCAGCAGCGTAACCTCAGCGGGAGGCTACTCCGAGCAGTACTTC.

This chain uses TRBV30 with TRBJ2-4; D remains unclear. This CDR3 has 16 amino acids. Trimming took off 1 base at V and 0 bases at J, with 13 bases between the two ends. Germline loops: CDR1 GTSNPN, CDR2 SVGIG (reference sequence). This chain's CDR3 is CAWSGAGLLAKNIQYF. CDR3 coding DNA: TGTGCCTGGAGTGGAGCAGGCCTCCTAGCCAAAAACATTCAGTACTTC.

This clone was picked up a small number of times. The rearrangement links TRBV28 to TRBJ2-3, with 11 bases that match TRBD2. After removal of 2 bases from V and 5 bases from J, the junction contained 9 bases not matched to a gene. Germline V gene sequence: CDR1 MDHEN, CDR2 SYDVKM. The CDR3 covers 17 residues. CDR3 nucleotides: TGTGCCAGCAGTTTAGGGTCCGATACTAGCGGGAGAGATACGCAGTATTTT. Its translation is CASSLGSDTSGRDTQYF.

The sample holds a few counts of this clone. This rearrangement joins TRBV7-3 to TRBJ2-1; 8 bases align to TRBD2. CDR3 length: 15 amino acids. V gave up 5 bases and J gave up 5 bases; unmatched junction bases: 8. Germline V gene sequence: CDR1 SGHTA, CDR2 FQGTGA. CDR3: CASSPTSEVHNEQFF. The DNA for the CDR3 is TGTGCCAGCAGCCCGACTAGCGAGGTCCACAATGAGCAGTTCTTC.

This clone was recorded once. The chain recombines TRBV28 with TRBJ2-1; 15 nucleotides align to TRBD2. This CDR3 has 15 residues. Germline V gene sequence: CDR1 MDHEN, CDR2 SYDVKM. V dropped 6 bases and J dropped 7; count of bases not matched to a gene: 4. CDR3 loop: CASRGLAGGRNEQFF. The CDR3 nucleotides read TGTGCCAGCAGGGGACTAGCGGGAGGTCGGAATGAGCAGTTCTTC.

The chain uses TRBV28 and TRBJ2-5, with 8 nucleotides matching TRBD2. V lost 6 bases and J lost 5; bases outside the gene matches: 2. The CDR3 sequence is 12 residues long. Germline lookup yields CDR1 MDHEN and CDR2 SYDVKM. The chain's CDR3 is CASSLAGETQYF. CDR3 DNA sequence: TGTGCCAGCAGCTTAGCGGGGGAGACCCAGTACTTC.

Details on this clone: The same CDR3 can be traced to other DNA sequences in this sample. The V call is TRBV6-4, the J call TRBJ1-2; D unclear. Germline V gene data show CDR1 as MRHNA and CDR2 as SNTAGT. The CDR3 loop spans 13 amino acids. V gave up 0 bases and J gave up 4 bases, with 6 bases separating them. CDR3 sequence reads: CASSDSAGYGYTF. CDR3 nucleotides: TGTGCCAGCAGTGACTCTGCAGGCTATGGCTACACCTTC.

The CDR3 is CASRRTGTDTQYF. As DNA, the CDR3 is TGTGCCAGCAGACGGACAGGGACAGATACGCAGTATTTT. The chain carries TRBV14 and TRBJ2-3; 8 bases are a match to TRBD1. After removal of 6 bases from V and 3 bases from J, the junction contained 2 bases not matched to a gene. Germline CDR1 is SGHDN and CDR2 is FVKESK. The CDR3 has 13 residues.

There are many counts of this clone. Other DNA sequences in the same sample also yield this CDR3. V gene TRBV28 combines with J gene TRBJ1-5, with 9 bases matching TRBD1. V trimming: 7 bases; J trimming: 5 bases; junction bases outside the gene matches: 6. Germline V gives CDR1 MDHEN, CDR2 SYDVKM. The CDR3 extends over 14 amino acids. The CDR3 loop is CASTPGQGHQPQHF. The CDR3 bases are TGTGCCAGCACCCCGGGACAGGGACATCAGCCCCAGCATTTT.

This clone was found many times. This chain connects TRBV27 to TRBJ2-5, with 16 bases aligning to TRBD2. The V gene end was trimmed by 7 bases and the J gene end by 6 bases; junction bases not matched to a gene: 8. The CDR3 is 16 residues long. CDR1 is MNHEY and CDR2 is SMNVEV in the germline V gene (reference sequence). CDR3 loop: CASTPGLAGGVKTQYF. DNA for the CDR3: TGTGCCAGCACCCCGGGACTAGCGGGAGGGGTGAAGACCCAGTACTTC.